The TCR beta chain described here comes from a study of cytomegalovirus exposure and HLA in healthy donors. With 60 Vbeta and 13 Jbeta primers, the PCR was carried out. Only in-frame clones appear in the TCRdb table, and some are missing; sequencing was by immunoSEQ multiplex PCR. The sample shows under 150,000 clones, roughly 70% of them seen only once. V gave up 1 base and J gave up 7 bases; unmatched junction bases: 8. The germline V gene encodes CDR1 MNHEY and CDR2 SMNVEV (reference sequence). The length of the CDR3 is 15 residues. As to this clone: Its specificity is not known.

Notes on the study in general: Later analysis identified several of the most significant clusters that appeared linked to common viral pathogens. Equally common other TCR beta chains were less clonally expanded than HLA-associated ones, a later analysis found.

Sample: PBMCs. The receptor was isolated from a woman in her thirties or forties in good health and CMV-seronegative. The chain is built from TRBV27 and TRBJ1-1, with 8 bases fitting TRBD1. In DNA form, the CDR3 reads TGTGCCAGCAGTTTATGGGGGGTTGGGACAGGTGAAGCTTTCTTT. This translates into CASSLWGVGTGEAFF.